This T cell receptor beta chain was captured by sequencing in a study of tumor-infiltrating lymphocytes in oesophageal squamous cell carcinoma. TCRdb redid the calling of the PCR reads with MiXCR, one entry per CDR3 protein. The data contain some 22,000 distinct CDR3 sequences, around 39% of them seen just once; the ten biggest clones take up 9% to 13%. CDR1 SGHKS and CDR2 YYEKEE come from the germline V gene (reference sequence). CDR3 length: 19 residues. V was clipped by 0 bases and J by 0 bases; unmatched bases: 6. The sequence was collected from a male donor with esophageal squamous cell carcinoma. J is TRBJ1-4 and V is TRBV5-5; 12 nucleotides match TRBD1. The sample comprised esophageal tumor tissue. This CDR3 reads CASSLVGTGGAATNEKLFF. CDR3 DNA sequence: TGTGCCAGCAGCTTGGTCGGGACAGGGGGCGCAGCAACTAATGAAAAACTGTTTTTT.